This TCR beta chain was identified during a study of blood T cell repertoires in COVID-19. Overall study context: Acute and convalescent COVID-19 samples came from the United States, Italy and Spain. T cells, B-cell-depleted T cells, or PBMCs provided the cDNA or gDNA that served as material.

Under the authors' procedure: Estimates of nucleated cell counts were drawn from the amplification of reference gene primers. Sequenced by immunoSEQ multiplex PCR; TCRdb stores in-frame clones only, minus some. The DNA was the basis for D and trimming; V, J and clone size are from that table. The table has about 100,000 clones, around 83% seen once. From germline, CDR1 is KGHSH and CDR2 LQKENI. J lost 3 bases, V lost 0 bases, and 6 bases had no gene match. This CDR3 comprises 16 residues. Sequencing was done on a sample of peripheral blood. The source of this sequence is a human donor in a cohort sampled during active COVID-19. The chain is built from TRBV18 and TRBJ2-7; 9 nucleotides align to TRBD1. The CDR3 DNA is TGTGCCAGCTCACCACCGGACAGGGGAAGGGGCTACGAGCAGTACTTC. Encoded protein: CASSPPDRGRGYEQYF.